This record covers a single T cell receptor (beta chain). Trimming shortened V by 5 bases and J by 8 bases, and 9 bases separated the two germline ends. Germline V lookup: CDR1 MNHEY, CDR2 SVGEGT. The length of the CDR3 is 12 residues. The record originates from a study of blood T cell repertoires in COVID-19. Study details: PBMCs, B-cell-depleted T cells, or T cells provided the cDNA or gDNA that made up the material.

The protocol was immunoSEQ multiplex PCR, while the TCRdb copy is restricted to in-frame clones and leaves out a portion. The sample carries more than 90,000 clones, around 83% recorded once. This clonotype was obtained from a man aged 65 to 79 with acute or convalescent COVID-19. This chain links TRBV6-2 or TRBV6-3 with TRBJ1-4; a possible D gene is TRBD1 (5 bases). The sequenced material came from peripheral blood. The CDR3: CASSDRKEKLFF. In nucleotides, the CDR3 is TGTGCCAGCAGTGACAGAAAGGAAAAACTGTTTTTT.